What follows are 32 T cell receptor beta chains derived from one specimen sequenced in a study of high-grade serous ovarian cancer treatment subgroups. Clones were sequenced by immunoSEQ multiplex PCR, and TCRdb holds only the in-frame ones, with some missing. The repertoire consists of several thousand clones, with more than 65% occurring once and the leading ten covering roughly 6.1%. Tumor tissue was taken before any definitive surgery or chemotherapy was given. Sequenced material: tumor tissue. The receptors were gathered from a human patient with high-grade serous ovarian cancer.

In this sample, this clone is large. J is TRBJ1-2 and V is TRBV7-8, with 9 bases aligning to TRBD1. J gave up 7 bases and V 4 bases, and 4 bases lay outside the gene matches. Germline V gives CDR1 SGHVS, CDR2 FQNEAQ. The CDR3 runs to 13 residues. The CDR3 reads CASSYRGRGGYTF. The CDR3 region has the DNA TGTGCCAGCAGCTACAGGGGGCGAGGTGGCTACACCTTC.

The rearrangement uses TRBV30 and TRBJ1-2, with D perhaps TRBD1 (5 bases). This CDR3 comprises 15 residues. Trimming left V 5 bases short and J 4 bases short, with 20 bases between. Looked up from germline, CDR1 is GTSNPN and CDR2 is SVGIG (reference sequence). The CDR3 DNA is TGTGCCTGGGCTTTCGGAGGGGCGTTTGGCTATGGCTACACCTTC. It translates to CAWAFGGAFGYGYTF.

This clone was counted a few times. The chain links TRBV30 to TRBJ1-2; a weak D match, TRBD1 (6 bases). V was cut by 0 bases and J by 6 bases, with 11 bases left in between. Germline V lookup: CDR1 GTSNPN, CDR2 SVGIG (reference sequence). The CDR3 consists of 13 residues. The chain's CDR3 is CAWSVLRGDGYTF. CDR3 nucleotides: TGTGCCTGGAGTGTACTTAGGGGGGATGGCTACACCTTC.

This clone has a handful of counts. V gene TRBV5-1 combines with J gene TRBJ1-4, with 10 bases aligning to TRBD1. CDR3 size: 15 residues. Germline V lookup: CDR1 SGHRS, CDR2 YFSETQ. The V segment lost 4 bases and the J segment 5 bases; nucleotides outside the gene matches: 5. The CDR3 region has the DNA TGCGCCAGCAGCCCCAGACAGGGGGCCAATGAAAAACTGTTTTTT. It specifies CASSPRQGANEKLFF.

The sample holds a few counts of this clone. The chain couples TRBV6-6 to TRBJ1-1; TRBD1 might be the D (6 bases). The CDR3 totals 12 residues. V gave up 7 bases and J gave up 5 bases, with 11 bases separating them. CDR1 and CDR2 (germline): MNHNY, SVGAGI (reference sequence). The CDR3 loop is CASTPDRTEAFF. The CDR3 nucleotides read TGTGCCAGCACTCCCGACAGGACTGAAGCTTTCTTT.

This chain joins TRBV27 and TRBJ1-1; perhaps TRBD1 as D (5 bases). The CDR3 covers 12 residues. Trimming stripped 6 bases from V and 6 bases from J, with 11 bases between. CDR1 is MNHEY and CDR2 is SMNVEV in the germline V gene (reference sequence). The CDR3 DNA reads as TGTGCCAGCAGAATTGGACACGCTGAAGCTTTCTTT. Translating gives CASRIGHAEAFF.

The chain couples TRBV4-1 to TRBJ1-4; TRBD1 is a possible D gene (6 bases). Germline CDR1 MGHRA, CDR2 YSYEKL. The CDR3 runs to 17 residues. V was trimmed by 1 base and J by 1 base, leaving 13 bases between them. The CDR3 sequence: CASSQGPRGVTNEKLFF. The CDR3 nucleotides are TGCGCCAGCAGCCAAGGCCCCAGGGGAGTAACTAATGAAAAACTGTTTTTT.

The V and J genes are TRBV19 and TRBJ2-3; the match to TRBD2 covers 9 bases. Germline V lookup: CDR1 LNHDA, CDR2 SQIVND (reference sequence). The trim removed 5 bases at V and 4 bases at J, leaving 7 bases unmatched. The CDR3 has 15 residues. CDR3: CASSWRGGGADTQYF. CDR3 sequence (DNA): TGTGCCAGTAGTTGGCGGGGGGGCGGTGCAGATACGCAGTATTTT. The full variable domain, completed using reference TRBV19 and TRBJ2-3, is DGGITQSPKYLFRKEGQNVTLSCEQNLNHDAMYWYRQDPGQGLRLIYYSQIVNDFQKGDIAEGYSVSREKKESFPLTVTSAQKNPTAFYLCASSWRGGGADTQYFGPGTRLTVL.

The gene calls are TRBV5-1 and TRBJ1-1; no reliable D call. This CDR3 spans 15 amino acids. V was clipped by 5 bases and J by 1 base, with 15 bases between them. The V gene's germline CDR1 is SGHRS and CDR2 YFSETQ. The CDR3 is CASSPYSVRNTEAFF. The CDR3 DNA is TGCGCCAGCAGTCCCTACTCGGTGCGGAACACTGAAGCTTTCTTT.

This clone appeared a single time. Here the CDR3 DNA reads TGTGCCAGCAGTTACTCGCGAGACGCGGTCTACAATGAGCAGTTCTTC. Translated: CASSYSRDAVYNEQFF. V usage is TRBV6-5 and J usage is TRBJ2-1; unclear D gene. Between the trimmed V and J ends, which lost 0 bases and 3 bases, there was a span of 12 bases. Germline loops: CDR1 MNHEY, CDR2 SVGAGI. The CDR3 consists of 16 residues.

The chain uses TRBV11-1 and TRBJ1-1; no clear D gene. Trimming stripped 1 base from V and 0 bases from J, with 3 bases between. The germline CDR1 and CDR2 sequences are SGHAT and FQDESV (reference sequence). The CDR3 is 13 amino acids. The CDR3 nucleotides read TGTGCCAGCAGCTTAGAATTGAACACTGAAGCTTTCTTT. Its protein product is CASSLELNTEAFF. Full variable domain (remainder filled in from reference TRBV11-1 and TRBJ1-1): EAEVAQSPRYKITEKSQAVAFWCDPISGHATLYWYRQILGQGPELLVQFQDESVVDDSQLPKDRFSAERLKGVDSTLKIQPAELGDSAMYLCASSLELNTEAFFGQGTRLTVV.

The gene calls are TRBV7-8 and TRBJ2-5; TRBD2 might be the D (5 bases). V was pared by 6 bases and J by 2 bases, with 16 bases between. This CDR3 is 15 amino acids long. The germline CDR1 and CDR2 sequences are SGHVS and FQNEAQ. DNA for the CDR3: TGTGCCAGCAGGGGCGTACGGGGAAGGCAAGAGACCCAGTACTTC. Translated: CASRGVRGRQETQYF.

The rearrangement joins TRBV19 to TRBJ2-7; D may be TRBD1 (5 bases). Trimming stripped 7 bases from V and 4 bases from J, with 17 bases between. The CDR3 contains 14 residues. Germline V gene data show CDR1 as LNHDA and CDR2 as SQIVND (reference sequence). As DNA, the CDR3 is TGTGCCAGTACCGAGACAGTGGCCTCTTACGAGCAGTACTTC. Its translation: CASTETVASYEQYF.

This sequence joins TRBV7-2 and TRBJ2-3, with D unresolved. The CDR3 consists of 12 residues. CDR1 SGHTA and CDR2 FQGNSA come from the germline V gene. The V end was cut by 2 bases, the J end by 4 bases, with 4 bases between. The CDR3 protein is CASSLWSDTQYF. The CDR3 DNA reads TGTGCCAGCAGCTTATGGTCAGATACGCAGTATTTT.

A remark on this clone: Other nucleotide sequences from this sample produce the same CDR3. CDR3 in amino acids: CASSRRGTGGNEQFF. CDR3 nucleotide sequence: TGTGCCAGTAGCAGAAGGGGGACAGGGGGCAATGAGCAGTTCTTC. V gene TRBV19 combines with J gene TRBJ2-1; TRBD1 agrees at 11 bases. This CDR3 is 15 amino acids long. The V segment lost 6 bases and the J segment 6 bases; nucleotides outside the gene matches: 7. Germline CDR1 is LNHDA and CDR2 is SQIVND (reference sequence).

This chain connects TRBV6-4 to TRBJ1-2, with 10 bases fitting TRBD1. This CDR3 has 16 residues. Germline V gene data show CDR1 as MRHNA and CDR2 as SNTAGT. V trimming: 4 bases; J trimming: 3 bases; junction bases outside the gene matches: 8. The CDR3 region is CASSGQGAGLHYGYTF. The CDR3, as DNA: TGTGCCAGCAGTGGACAGGGGGCAGGGTTACACTATGGCTACACCTTC.

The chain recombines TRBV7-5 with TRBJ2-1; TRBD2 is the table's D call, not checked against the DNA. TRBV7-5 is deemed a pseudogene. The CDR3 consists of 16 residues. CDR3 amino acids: CARSSGLAGVYNEQFF. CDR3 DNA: TGTGCCAGAAGCTCGGGACTAGCGGGGGTATACAATGAGCAGTTCTTC.

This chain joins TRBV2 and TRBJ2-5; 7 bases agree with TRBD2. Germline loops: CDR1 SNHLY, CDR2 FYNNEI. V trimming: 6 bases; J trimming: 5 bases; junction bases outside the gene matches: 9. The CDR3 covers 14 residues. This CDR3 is CASSRERGYETQYF. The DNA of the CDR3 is TGTGCCAGCAGCCGGGAGCGGGGTTATGAGACCCAGTACTTC.

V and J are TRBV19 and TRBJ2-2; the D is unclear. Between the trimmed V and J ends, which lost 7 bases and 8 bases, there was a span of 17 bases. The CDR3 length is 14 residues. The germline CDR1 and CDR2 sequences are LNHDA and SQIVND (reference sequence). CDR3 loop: CASIPDHRGGELFF. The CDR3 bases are TGTGCCAGTATCCCGGACCACCGTGGAGGGGAGCTGTTTTTT. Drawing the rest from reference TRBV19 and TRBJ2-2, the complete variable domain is DGGITQSPKYLFRKEGQNVTLSCEQNLNHDAMYWYRQDPGQGLRLIYYSQIVNDFQKGDIAEGYSVSREKKESFPLTVTSAQKNPTAFYLCASIPDHRGGELFFGEGSRLTVL.

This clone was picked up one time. The CDR3 nucleotides are TGTGCCAGCAGCTTAGGGGTAGGAGGCTACGAGCAGTACTTC. Translation gives CASSLGVGGYEQYF. The chain has TRBV7-2 and TRBJ2-7; D is possibly TRBD2 (5 bases). Germline loops: CDR1 SGHTA, CDR2 FQGNSA. The CDR3 has 14 residues. Trimming took off 1 base at V and 3 bases at J, with 10 bases between the two ends.

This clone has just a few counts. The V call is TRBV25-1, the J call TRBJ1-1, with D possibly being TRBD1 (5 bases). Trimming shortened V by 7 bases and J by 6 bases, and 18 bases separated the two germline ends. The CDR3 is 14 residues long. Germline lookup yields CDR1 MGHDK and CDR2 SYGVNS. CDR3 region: CASTSPLRGAEAFF. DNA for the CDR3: TGTGCCAGCACTAGCCCCTTACGGGGCGCTGAAGCTTTCTTT.

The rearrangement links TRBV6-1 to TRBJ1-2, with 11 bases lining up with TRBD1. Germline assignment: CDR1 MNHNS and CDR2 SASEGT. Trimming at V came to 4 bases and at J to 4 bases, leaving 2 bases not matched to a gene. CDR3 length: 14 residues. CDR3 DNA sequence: TGTGCCAGCAGTGGGGACAGGGGGGGCTATGGCTACACCTTC. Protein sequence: CASSGDRGGYGYTF.

The chain's CDR3 is CASRLGLGGETQYF. The CDR3 bases are TGTGCCAGCAGATTGGGACTAGGGGGAGAGACCCAGTACTTC. This sequence joins TRBV6-1 and TRBJ2-5; 8 nucleotides line up with TRBD2. Trimming took 6 bases from V and 4 from J; bases not matched to a gene: 7. The CDR3 is 14 amino acids. Germline V gene sequence: CDR1 MNHNS, CDR2 SASEGT.

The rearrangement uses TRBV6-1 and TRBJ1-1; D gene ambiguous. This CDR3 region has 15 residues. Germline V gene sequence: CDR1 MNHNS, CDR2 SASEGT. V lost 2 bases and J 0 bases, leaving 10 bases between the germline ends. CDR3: CASSETWDVNTEAFF. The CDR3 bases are TGTGCCAGCAGTGAAACTTGGGATGTGAACACTGAAGCTTTCTTT.

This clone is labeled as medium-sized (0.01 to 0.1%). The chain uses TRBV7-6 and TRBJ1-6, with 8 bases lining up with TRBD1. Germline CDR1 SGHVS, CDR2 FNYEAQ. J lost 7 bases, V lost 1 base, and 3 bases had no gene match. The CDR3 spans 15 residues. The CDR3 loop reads CASSLDRGKNSPLHF. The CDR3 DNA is TGTGCCAGCAGCTTAGACAGGGGGAAGAATTCACCCCTCCACTTT.

The CDR3 is CASSGTSVGEQYF. Here the CDR3 DNA reads TGTGCCAGCAGTGGGACTAGCGTAGGCGAGCAGTACTTC. The gene calls are TRBV6-1 and TRBJ2-7; 9 bases line up with TRBD2. V gave up 4 bases and J gave up 6 bases; unmatched junction bases: 4. This CDR3 has 13 residues. Germline V CDR1 and CDR2: MNHNS, SASEGT.

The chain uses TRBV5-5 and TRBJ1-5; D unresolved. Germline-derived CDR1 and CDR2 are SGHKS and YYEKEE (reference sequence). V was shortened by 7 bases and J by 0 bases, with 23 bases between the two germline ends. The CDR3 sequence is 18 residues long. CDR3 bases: TGTGCCAGCCGCGTAGGCAGGTTTCAAATACATAGCAATCAGCCCCAGCATTTT. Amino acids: CASRVGRFQIHSNQPQHF.

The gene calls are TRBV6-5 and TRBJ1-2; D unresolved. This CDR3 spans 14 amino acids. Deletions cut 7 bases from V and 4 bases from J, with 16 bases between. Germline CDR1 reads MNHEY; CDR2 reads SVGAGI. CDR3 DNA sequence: TGTGCCAGCAACCCGGGAGGGCCACCCTATGGCTACACCTTC. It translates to CASNPGGPPYGYTF.

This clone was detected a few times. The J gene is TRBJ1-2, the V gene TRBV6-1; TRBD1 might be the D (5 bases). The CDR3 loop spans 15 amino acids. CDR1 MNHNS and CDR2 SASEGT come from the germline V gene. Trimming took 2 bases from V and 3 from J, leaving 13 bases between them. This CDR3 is CASSERVGGDYGYTF. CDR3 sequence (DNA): TGTGCCAGCAGTGAACGAGTTGGGGGGGACTATGGCTACACCTTC.

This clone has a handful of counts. The CDR3 loop reads CASSVSLGEKLFF. For the CDR3, the DNA is TGTGCCAGCTCAGTCTCCCTGGGTGAAAAACTGTTTTTT. The rearrangement joins TRBV18 to TRBJ1-4; D unresolved. Germline V lookup: CDR1 KGHSH, CDR2 LQKENI. The V end lost 5 bases, the J end lost 7 bases, and 11 bases lay between the germline ends. The CDR3 is 13 amino acids.

The DNA for the CDR3 is TGTGCCAGCAGCCCGGGACAGCGCTCTGGAAACACCATATATTTT. Protein product: CASSPGQRSGNTIYF. This rearrangement joins TRBV5-3 to TRBJ1-3; 7 bases agree with TRBD1. TRBV5-3 is noted as an ORF with a role that remains uncertain. With 8 bases clipped from V and 0 bases from J, the junction kept 8 bases outside the gene matches. CDR3 size: 15 residues.

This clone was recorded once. The CDR3 here is CARTRTVDGYTF. The DNA for the CDR3 is TGTGCCCGGACACGGACAGTTGATGGCTACACCTTC. The V and J genes are TRBV30 and TRBJ1-2, with a possible D match to TRBD1 (6 bases). The germline V gene has CDR1 GTSNPN and CDR2 SVGIG (reference sequence). V gave up 8 bases and J gave up 6 bases, with 16 bases separating them. The CDR3 has 12 residues.